These T cell receptor beta chains were read from a single sample in a study of T-cell reconstitution after alpha-beta-depleted transplantation in children. TCRdb fed the PCR reads into MiXCR, producing one record per CDR3 protein. The table lists about 610,000 distinct CDR3 sequences, more than 9% of them singletons, with less than 5% in the top ten. Here the sequenced sample was PBMCs from the stem cell graft donor, taken from the stem cell graft. The receptors here all came from a human donor who donated a stem cell graft to a child with acute myeloid leukemia. Each CDR3 is given with its conserved first and last residue. Size values are once, few and many counts, or a class for expanded clones, and some rows have none.

TRBV20-1	TRBJ2-7	few	CSGTGTAYEQYF
TRBV15	TRBJ1-1	NA	CATSRDQGDEAFF
TRBV7-2	TRBJ2-7	NA	CASSLGPLTTVEQYF
TRBV7-9	TRBJ1-1	few	CASSAPRGAGTEAFF
TRBV28	TRBJ2-7	NA	CASSLATDTYEQYF
TRBV10-3	TRBJ2-2	many	CAISEDRGLDTGELFF
TRBV5-1	TRBJ2-2	NA	CASSPQEGDTGELFF
TRBV7-7	TRBJ2-2	NA	CASSLGESGGELFF
TRBV25-1	TRBJ2-1	many	CASSRGSSSYNEQFF
TRBV10-3	TRBJ1-1	few	CAISETGTGNTEAFF
TRBV27	TRBJ1-2	many	CASSDDGNYGYTF
TRBV5-1	TRBJ2-1	NA	CASSLASRGRNEQFF
TRBV19	TRBJ2-3	few	CANLTSGTTDTQYF
TRBV28	TRBJ2-1	many	CASSLPPFGNEQFF
TRBV20-1	TRBJ2-7	many	CSAIQTAGKAYEQYF
TRBV5-1	TRBJ2-1	few	CASRSYSYNEQFF
TRBV4-3	TRBJ2-7	few	CASSQDREILYEQYF
TRBV12-3/TRBV12-4	TRBJ2-7	few	CASSFTRTGGASEQYF
TRBV28	TRBJ1-1	many	CASNSGVSEAFF
TRBV20-1	TRBJ1-4	few	CSAKRGLEKLFF
TRBV7-2	TRBJ1-5	few	CASTEQVGTNQPQHF
TRBV25-1	TRBJ2-7	NA	CASSSSGLFQYF
TRBV6-2/TRBV6-3	TRBJ2-7	NA	CASRWTEGYYEQYF
TRBV21-1	TRBJ2-5	few	CASSRGTSGRGQETQYF
TRBV6-5	TRBJ1-4	few	CASSYSGGVNEKLFF
TRBV7-6	TRBJ2-3	many	CASSLAGGFIDTQYF
TRBV29-1	TRBJ2-5	few	CSVGPGRQETQYF
TRBV7-9	TRBJ1-5	many	CASSLGDRTNNQPQHF
TRBV20-1	TRBJ2-3	NA	CSVAGTSGSISSTDTQYF
TRBV2	TRBJ2-3	NA	CASSEDGTQYF
TRBV28	TRBJ2-1	many	CASGSSSRNEQFF
TRBV6-5	TRBJ1-2	many	CASSTANYGYTF
TRBV6-1	TRBJ1-5	few	CASKGFTGAQPQHF
TRBV5-1	TRBJ2-1	many	CASSYEGGAYNEQFF
TRBV6-2/TRBV6-3	TRBJ1-4	few	CASRDAQGGEKLFF
TRBV9	TRBJ2-3	NA	CASSVGGNTDTQYF
TRBV7-9	TRBJ2-6	NA	CASRSEGAISGANVLTF
TRBV5-1	TRBJ1-4	NA	CASSLQGYGEKLFF
TRBV3-1	TRBJ1-5	many	CASSPPGTGMQPQHF
TRBV29-1	TRBJ2-1	NA	CSLTAYNEQFF
TRBV7-2	TRBJ2-5	few	CASSLNRTPQETQYF
TRBV6-1	TRBJ2-1	few	CASRREGLDEQFF
TRBV5-1	TRBJ1-1	NA	CASRRGQGGNTEAFF
TRBV2	TRBJ2-1	many	CASSEAASGVRKYNEQFF
TRBV5-1	TRBJ2-3	many	CASSVTSGRADTQYF
TRBV5-4	TRBJ2-1	NA	CASTSVAGNEQFF